These T cell receptor beta chains were read from a single sample in a study of blood T cell repertoires in COVID-19. The data were produced by immunoSEQ multiplex PCR, yet TCRdb's version contains in-frame clones alone and is incomplete. This repertoire shows about 200,000 clones, around nine tenths found once; its top ten account for over 15%. Sequenced material: peripheral blood. The receptors stem from a man aged 50-60 years with COVID-19, enrolled during active disease. Each CDR3 is given with its conserved first and last residue. The order of the fields is D gene, clone size, J gene, V gene, CDR3 DNA, CDR3 protein. D genes are given only for firm matches. Some rows have no size entry. The others give once, few or many, or a class for an expanded clone.

d_gene: NA; abundance: once; j_gene: TRBJ2-1; v_gene: TRBV21-1; CDR3nt: TGTGCCAGCCCCGGGACAGAGGGGAATGAGCAGTTCTTC; CDR3aa: CASPGTEGNEQFF
d_gene: TRBD2; abundance: NA; j_gene: TRBJ2-3; v_gene: TRBV6-5; CDR3nt: TGTGCCAGCAGTCGACTAGCGGGAGGCACAGATACGCAGTATTTT; CDR3aa: CASSRLAGGTDTQYF
d_gene: TRBD1; abundance: NA; j_gene: TRBJ2-1; v_gene: TRBV4-3; CDR3nt: TGCGCCAGCAGCCAGGGACAGAGCTCCTACAATGAGCAGTTCTTC; CDR3aa: CASSQGQSSYNEQFF
d_gene: TRBD1; abundance: NA; j_gene: TRBJ2-2; v_gene: TRBV7-6; CDR3nt: TGTGCCAGCAGCTTAGCGCAGGGGGCCAACACCGGGGAGCTGTTTTTT; CDR3aa: CASSLAQGANTGELFF
d_gene: NA; abundance: NA; j_gene: TRBJ2-5; v_gene: TRBV5-6; CDR3nt: TGTGCCAGCAGCTTGCCCGGGGAAGAGACCCAGTACTTC; CDR3aa: CASSLPGEETQYF
d_gene: TRBD2; abundance: NA; j_gene: TRBJ2-3; v_gene: TRBV28; CDR3nt: TGTGCCAGCAGTTTGCCTGGACTAGCGGCAGATACGCAGTATTTT; CDR3aa: CASSLPGLAADTQYF
d_gene: NA; abundance: NA; j_gene: TRBJ1-1; v_gene: TRBV19; CDR3nt: TGTGCCAGTAGTATCGGAGGCTTTGAAGCTTTCTTT; CDR3aa: CASSIGGFEAFF
d_gene: TRBD1; abundance: NA; j_gene: TRBJ2-3; v_gene: TRBV6-5; CDR3nt: TGTGCCAGCAAAAGACAGGGGTTCGACACAGATACGCAGTATTTT; CDR3aa: CASKRQGFDTDTQYF
d_gene: NA; abundance: NA; j_gene: TRBJ2-5; v_gene: TRBV4-1; CDR3nt: TGCGCCAGCAGCCAAGAGAACATAGAGACCCAGTACTTC; CDR3aa: CASSQENIETQYF
d_gene: NA; abundance: NA; j_gene: TRBJ1-2; v_gene: TRBV10-3; CDR3nt: TGTGCCACCAACGGGGGTTTTAACTATGGCTACACCTTC; CDR3aa: CATNGGFNYGYTF
d_gene: TRBD2; abundance: NA; j_gene: TRBJ2-1; v_gene: TRBV5-6; CDR3nt: TGTGCCAGCAGTTCTACCGGGACTAGTAGGCGTTCTGAGCAGTTCTTC; CDR3aa: CASSSTGTSRRSEQFF
d_gene: TRBD2; abundance: NA; j_gene: TRBJ2-2; v_gene: TRBV7-6; CDR3nt: TGTGCCAGCAGCTTAGCGGGAGGGCCGGGCACCGGGGAGCTGTTTTTT; CDR3aa: CASSLAGGPGTGELFF
d_gene: TRBD1; abundance: NA; j_gene: TRBJ2-1; v_gene: TRBV28; CDR3nt: TGTGCCAGCAGTGTCACAGGGGGCGGGGGTTCGTTCTTC; CDR3aa: CASSVTGGGGSFF
d_gene: TRBD1; abundance: few; j_gene: TRBJ2-2; v_gene: TRBV19; CDR3nt: TGTGCCAGTAAGGGGGACAGGGAAACCGGGGAGCTGTTTTTT; CDR3aa: CASKGDRETGELFF
d_gene: NA; abundance: once; j_gene: TRBJ1-1; v_gene: TRBV20-1; CDR3nt: TGCAGTGCTAGAGATCGAGGCGGAGCTTTCTTT; CDR3aa: CSARDRGGAFF
d_gene: NA; abundance: NA; j_gene: TRBJ2-3; v_gene: TRBV7-3; CDR3nt: TGTGCCAGCAGCTTAGGGGGGAAGGGCACAGATACGCAGTATTTT; CDR3aa: CASSLGGKGTDTQYF
d_gene: TRBD2; abundance: NA; j_gene: TRBJ2-5; v_gene: TRBV24-1; CDR3nt: TGTGCCACCAGTGACCCCGGACTAGCGCAAGAGACCCAGTACTTC; CDR3aa: CATSDPGLAQETQYF
d_gene: NA; abundance: NA; j_gene: TRBJ2-5; v_gene: TRBV24-1; CDR3nt: TGTGCCACCAGTGATCCCCGCCCCGGGGAGACCCAGTACTTC; CDR3aa: CATSDPRPGETQYF
d_gene: NA; abundance: NA; j_gene: TRBJ1-5; v_gene: TRBV27; CDR3nt: TGTGCCAGCAGGACGGAGGGAGGGATTAATCAGCCCCAGCATTTT; CDR3aa: CASRTEGGINQPQHF
d_gene: TRBD2; abundance: NA; j_gene: TRBJ2-7; v_gene: TRBV2; CDR3nt: TGTGCCAGCAGGGCAGGACTAGCGGGAATCTACGAGCAGTACTTC; CDR3aa: CASRAGLAGIYEQYF
d_gene: NA; abundance: NA; j_gene: TRBJ2-7; v_gene: TRBV11-1; CDR3nt: TGTGCCAGCAGCTTAGGAAGCTACCCCTACGAGCAGTACTTC; CDR3aa: CASSLGSYPYEQYF
d_gene: NA; abundance: NA; j_gene: TRBJ1-6; v_gene: TRBV9; CDR3nt: TGTGCCAGCAGCGTAGGAAACAGTTATAATTCACCCCTCCACTTT; CDR3aa: CASSVGNSYNSPLHF
d_gene: NA; abundance: once; j_gene: TRBJ1-5; v_gene: TRBV2; CDR3nt: TGTGCCAGCAGCGTAGAGGAATCCGGGCCCCAGCATTTT; CDR3aa: CASSVEESGPQHF
d_gene: NA; abundance: NA; j_gene: TRBJ1-2; v_gene: TRBV9; CDR3nt: TGTGCCAGCAGCATCTCTCTAGGGGCTGGCTACACCTTC; CDR3aa: CASSISLGAGYTF
d_gene: TRBD2; abundance: NA; j_gene: TRBJ2-2; v_gene: TRBV3-1/TRBV3-2; CDR3nt: TGTGCCAGCCACCGGCGGGGGGCGCCTACCGGGGAGCTGTTTTTT; CDR3aa: CASHRRGAPTGELFF
d_gene: TRBD2; abundance: NA; j_gene: TRBJ2-3; v_gene: TRBV7-2; CDR3nt: TGTGCCAGCAGGCTACTAGCGGCGCCCACAGATACGCAGTATTTT; CDR3aa: CASRLLAAPTDTQYF
d_gene: NA; abundance: once; j_gene: TRBJ2-3; v_gene: TRBV7-3; CDR3nt: TGTGCCAGCAGCCCTAACACAGATACGCAGTATTTT; CDR3aa: CASSPNTDTQYF
d_gene: NA; abundance: NA; j_gene: TRBJ2-5; v_gene: TRBV18; CDR3nt: TGTGCCAGCTCACCACGGGCAGGGGAAGAGACCCAGTACTTC; CDR3aa: CASSPRAGEETQYF
d_gene: TRBD1; abundance: NA; j_gene: TRBJ1-1; v_gene: TRBV7-3; CDR3nt: TGTGCCAGCAGCCTAAGGACAGGGATGAACACTGAAGCTTTCTTT; CDR3aa: CASSLRTGMNTEAFF
d_gene: NA; abundance: NA; j_gene: TRBJ1-3; v_gene: TRBV27; CDR3nt: TGTGCCAGCAGGGGGCTGTCCGGAAACACCATATATTTT; CDR3aa: CASRGLSGNTIYF
d_gene: TRBD2; abundance: NA; j_gene: TRBJ2-1; v_gene: TRBV19; CDR3nt: TGTGCCAGTAGTATAGTGGGGTCTGGGACTAGGGGGACTAATGAGCAGTTCTTC; CDR3aa: CASSIVGSGTRGTNEQFF
d_gene: NA; abundance: NA; j_gene: TRBJ1-1; v_gene: TRBV19; CDR3nt: TGTGCCAGTAGTATAAAGGTTGGGGCGGGGGCCAACGAAGCTTTCTTT; CDR3aa: CASSIKVGAGANEAFF
d_gene: TRBD2; abundance: NA; j_gene: TRBJ2-1; v_gene: TRBV3-1/TRBV3-2; CDR3nt: TGTGCCAGCAGCCAAGAACTAGCGGGAGTACAGTTCTTC; CDR3aa: CASSQELAGVQFF
d_gene: TRBD2; abundance: NA; j_gene: TRBJ2-1; v_gene: TRBV10-3; CDR3nt: TGTGCCATCAGTGACTCGGGGGGGGCTTACAATGAGCAGTTCTTC; CDR3aa: CAISDSGGAYNEQFF
d_gene: NA; abundance: NA; j_gene: TRBJ2-7; v_gene: TRBV9; CDR3nt: TGTGCCAGCAGTCCTCGACAGGACCCCTCCTACGGGCAGTACTTC; CDR3aa: CASSPRQDPSYGQYF
d_gene: NA; abundance: once; j_gene: TRBJ2-2; v_gene: TRBV6-5; CDR3nt: TGTGCCAGCAGTTACGACTCCTCTAGTTTCACCGGGGAGCTGTTTTTT; CDR3aa: CASSYDSSSFTGELFF
d_gene: TRBD2; abundance: NA; j_gene: TRBJ2-3; v_gene: TRBV3-1/TRBV3-2; CDR3nt: TGTGCCAGCACCCCGACTAGCGGGAGCTCAGATACGCAGTATTTT; CDR3aa: CASTPTSGSSDTQYF
d_gene: TRBD2; abundance: NA; j_gene: TRBJ2-7; v_gene: TRBV27; CDR3nt: TGTGCCAGCAGGGGGAGACTAGCGGGTAACTACGAGCAGTACTTC; CDR3aa: CASRGRLAGNYEQYF
d_gene: NA; abundance: NA; j_gene: TRBJ2-1; v_gene: TRBV5-1; CDR3nt: TGCGCCAGCAGCGGCCGACAGGAAAGAAACAATGAGCAGTTCTTC; CDR3aa: CASSGRQERNNEQFF